This T cell receptor (beta chain) was obtained from a study of OX40 agonist ivuxolimab in advanced cancers. Turning to the study itself: Partial responses occurred in Three dose-escalation patients, one with hepatocellular carcinoma and two with cutaneous melanoma.

Repertoires were generated with immunoSEQ multiplex PCR, while TCRdb's copy carries only in-frame clones and drops some. The sample has fewer than 100,000 clones, 83% seen once. Per the germline V gene, CDR1 is MNHEY and CDR2 is SVGAGI. Trimming took 2 bases from V and 4 from J, leaving 15 bases between them. This CDR3 contains 16 residues. Study conclusions and caveats: Some patients without response likewise showed low normalized clonal expansion.

In regard to this clone: What it binds is unknown.

This receptor was identified in an adult with an advanced solid tumor such as melanoma, head and neck, liver or kidney cancer. The chain links TRBV6-5 to TRBJ2-1; maybe TRBD2 (6 bases). The sequencing used CD4+ or CD8+ T cells sorted from blood, collected in a trial of the OX40 agonist ivuxolimab. In nucleotides, the CDR3 is TGTGCCAGCAGTTACGTTGGGACTGCGGGTTACAATGAGCAGTTCTTC. Translating gives CASSYVGTAGYNEQFF.